This T cell receptor beta chain was sequenced during a study of T cell changes during pregnancy in multiple sclerosis. V lost 6 bases and J lost 2; bases outside the gene matches: 11. Germline V lookup: CDR1 MDHEN, CDR2 SYDVKM. The CDR3 is 17 amino acids. The assay was immunoSEQ multiplex PCR, and TCRdb's table has in-frame clones only and misses some. The table has 80,000 to 100,000 clones, 91% seen once; the top ten hold more than 1.5%. The chain carries TRBV28 and TRBJ2-3; 10 bases match TRBD1. Sequencing used peripheral blood, obtained after pregnancy. This TCR derives from a female donor in good health, enrolled as a control in a pregnancy study. As DNA, the CDR3 is TGTGCCAGCAGATCGACAGGGGGCGCTTATTTCACAGATACGCAGTATTTT. Translating gives CASRSTGGAYFTDTQYF.